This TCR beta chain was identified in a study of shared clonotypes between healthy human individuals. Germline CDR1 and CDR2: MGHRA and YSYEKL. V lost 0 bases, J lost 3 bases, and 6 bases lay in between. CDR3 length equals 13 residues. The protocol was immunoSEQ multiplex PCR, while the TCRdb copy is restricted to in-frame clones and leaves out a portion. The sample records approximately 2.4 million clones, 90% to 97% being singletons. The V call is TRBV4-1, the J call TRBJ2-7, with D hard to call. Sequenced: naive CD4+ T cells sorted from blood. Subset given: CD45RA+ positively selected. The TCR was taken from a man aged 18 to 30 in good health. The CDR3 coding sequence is TGCGCCAGCAGCCAAGACTTTGTCTACGAGCAGTACTTC. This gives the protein CASSQDFVYEQYF.